The entry that follows covers one T cell receptor beta chain sequence. The sample is drawn from a study of cytomegalovirus exposure and HLA in healthy donors. Both 60 Vbeta primers and 13 Jbeta primers went into the PCR. TCRdb keeps only in-frame clones here, not all; method: immunoSEQ multiplex PCR. The profile covers over 100,000 clones, with 70% to 80% appearing a single time and 2% to 3% taken by the ten largest. This clonotype was obtained from a female donor in good health and CMV-seronegative. Sequences were obtained from PBMCs.

The CDR3 region is CASSQELAGLVFEAFF. In DNA, the CDR3 is TGCGCCAGCAGCCAAGAATTGGCGGGACTGGTTTTTGAAGCTTTCTTT. The chain joins TRBV4-3 to TRBJ1-1; weak D call: TRBD1 (5 bases). Trimming stripped 0 bases from V and 7 bases from J, with 18 bases between. The germline CDR1 and CDR2 sequences are LGHNA and YSLEER. The length of the CDR3 is 16 residues.